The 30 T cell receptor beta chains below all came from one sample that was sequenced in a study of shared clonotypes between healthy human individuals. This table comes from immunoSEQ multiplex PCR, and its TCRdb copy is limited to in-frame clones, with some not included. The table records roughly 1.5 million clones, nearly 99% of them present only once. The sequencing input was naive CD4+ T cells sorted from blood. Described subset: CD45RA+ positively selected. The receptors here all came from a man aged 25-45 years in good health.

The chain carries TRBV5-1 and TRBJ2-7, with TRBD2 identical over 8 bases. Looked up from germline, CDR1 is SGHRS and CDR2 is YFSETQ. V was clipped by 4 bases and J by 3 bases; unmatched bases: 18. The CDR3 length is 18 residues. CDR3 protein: CASSPSLVAGLLSYEQYF. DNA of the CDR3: TGCGCCAGCAGCCCCTCCTTGGTAGCGGGACTTCTTAGCTACGAGCAGTACTTC.

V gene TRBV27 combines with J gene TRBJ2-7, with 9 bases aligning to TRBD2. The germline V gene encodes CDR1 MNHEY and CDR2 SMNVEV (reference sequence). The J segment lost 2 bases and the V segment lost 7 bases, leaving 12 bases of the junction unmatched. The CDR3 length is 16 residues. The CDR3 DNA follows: TGTGCCAGCATTTCTTTAGCGGGAGATAGGACCTACGAGCAGTACTTC. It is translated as CASISLAGDRTYEQYF.

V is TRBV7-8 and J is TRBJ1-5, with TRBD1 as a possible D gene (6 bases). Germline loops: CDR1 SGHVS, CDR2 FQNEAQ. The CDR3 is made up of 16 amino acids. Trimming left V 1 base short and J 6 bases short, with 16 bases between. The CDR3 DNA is TGTGCCAGCAGCTTAGGCGGGACAAAACGGGGTCAGCCCCAGCATTTT. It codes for CASSLGGTKRGQPQHF.

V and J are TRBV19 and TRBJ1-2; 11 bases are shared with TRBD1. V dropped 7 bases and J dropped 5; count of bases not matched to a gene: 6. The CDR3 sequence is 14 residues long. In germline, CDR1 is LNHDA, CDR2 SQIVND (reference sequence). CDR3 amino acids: CASKDRGQGYGYTF. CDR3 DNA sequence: TGTGCCAGTAAGGACAGGGGGCAGGGATATGGCTACACCTTC.

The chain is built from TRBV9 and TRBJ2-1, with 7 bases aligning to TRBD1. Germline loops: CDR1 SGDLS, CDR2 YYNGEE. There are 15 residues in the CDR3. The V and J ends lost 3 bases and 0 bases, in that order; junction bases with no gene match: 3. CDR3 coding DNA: TGTGCCAGCAGCGACCCAGGGGGCTCCTACAATGAGCAGTTCTTC. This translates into CASSDPGGSYNEQFF.

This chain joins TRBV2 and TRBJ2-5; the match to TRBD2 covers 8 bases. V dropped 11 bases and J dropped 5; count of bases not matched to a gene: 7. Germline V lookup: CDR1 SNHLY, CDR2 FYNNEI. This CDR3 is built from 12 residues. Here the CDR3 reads CAFGRVGETQYF. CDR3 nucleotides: TGTGCCTTCGGGAGGGTGGGGGAGACCCAGTACTTC. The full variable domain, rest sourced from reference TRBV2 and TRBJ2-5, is EPEVTQTPSHQVTQMGQEVILRCVPISNHLYFYWYRQILGQKVEFLVSFYNNEISEKSEIFDDQFSVERPDGSNFTLKIRSTKLEDSAMYFCAFGRVGETQYFGPGTRLLVL.

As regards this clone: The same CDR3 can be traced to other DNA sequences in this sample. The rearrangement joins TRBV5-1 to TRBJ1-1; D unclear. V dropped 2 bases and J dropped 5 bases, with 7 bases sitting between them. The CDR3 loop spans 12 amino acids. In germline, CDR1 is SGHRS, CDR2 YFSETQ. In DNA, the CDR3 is TGCGCCAGCAGCTTACTGGGAACTGAAGCTTTCTTT. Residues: CASSLLGTEAFF.

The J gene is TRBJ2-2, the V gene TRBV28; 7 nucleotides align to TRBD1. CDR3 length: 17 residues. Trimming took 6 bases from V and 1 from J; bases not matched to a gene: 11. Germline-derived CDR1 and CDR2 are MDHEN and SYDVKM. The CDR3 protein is CASSYPGTALNTGELFF. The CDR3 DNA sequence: TGTGCCAGCAGCTATCCCGGGACAGCTTTGAACACCGGGGAGCTGTTTTTT.

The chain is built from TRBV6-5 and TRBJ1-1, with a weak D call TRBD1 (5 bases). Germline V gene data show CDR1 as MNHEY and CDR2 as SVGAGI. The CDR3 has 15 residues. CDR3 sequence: CPSGGFASMNTEAFF. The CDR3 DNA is TGTCCGAGCGGGGGGTTTGCTTCAATGAACACTGAAGCTTTCTTT.

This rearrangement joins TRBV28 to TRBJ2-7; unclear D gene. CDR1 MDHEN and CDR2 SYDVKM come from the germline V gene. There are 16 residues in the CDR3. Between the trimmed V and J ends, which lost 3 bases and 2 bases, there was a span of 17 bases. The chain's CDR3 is CASSFLGSTEAYEQYF. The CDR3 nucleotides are TGTGCCAGCAGTTTCTTGGGTAGTACAGAAGCCTACGAGCAGTACTTC.

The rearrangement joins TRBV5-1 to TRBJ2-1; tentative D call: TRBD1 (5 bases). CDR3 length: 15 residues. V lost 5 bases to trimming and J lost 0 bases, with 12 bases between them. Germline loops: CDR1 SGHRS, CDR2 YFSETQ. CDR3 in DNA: TGCGCCAGCAGTAGACAGTCCTCCTCCTACAATGAGCAGTTCTTC. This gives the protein CASSRQSSSYNEQFF.

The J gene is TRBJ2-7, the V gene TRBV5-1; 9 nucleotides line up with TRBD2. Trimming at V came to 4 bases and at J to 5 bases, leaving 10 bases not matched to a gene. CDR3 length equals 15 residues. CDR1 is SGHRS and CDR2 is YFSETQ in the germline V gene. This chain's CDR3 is CASSLGTSGLNEQYF. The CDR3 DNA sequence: TGCGCCAGCAGCCTAGGAACTAGCGGGTTGAACGAGCAGTACTTC.

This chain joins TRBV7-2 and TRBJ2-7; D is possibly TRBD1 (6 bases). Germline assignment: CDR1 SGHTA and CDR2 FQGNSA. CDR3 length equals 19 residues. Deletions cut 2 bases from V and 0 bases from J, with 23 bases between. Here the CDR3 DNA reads TGTGCCAGCAGCTTATTACTCCCGACGACAGGAGCCAACTCCTACGAGCAGTACTTC. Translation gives CASSLLLPTTGANSYEQYF.

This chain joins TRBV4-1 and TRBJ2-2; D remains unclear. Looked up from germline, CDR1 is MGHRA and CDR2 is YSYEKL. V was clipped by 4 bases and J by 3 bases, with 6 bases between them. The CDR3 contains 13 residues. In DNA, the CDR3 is TGCGCCAGCAGCCCCCTTGACACCGGGGAGCTGTTTTTT. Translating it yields CASSPLDTGELFF.

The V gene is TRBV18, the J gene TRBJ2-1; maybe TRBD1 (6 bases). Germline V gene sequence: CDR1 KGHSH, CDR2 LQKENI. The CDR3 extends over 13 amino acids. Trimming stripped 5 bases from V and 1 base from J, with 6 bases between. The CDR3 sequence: CASSGQSYNEQFF. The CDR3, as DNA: TGTGCCAGCTCAGGACAGTCCTACAATGAGCAGTTCTTC.

CDR3 amino acids: CASSRGTGGGEQFF. The CDR3 DNA reads as TGCGCCAGCAGCCGGGGGACAGGGGGAGGCGAGCAGTTCTTC. This chain links TRBV5-1 with TRBJ2-1; 11 bases align to TRBD1. This CDR3 comprises 14 residues. From germline, CDR1 is SGHRS and CDR2 YFSETQ. The ends lost 4 bases at V and 10 bases at J; junction bases unmatched: 7.

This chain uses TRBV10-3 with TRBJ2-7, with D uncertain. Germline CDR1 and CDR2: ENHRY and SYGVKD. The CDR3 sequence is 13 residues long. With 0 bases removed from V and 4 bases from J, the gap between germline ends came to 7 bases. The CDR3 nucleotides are TGTGCCATCAGTGAGTCTCCTGGATACGAGCAGTACTTC. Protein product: CAISESPGYEQYF.

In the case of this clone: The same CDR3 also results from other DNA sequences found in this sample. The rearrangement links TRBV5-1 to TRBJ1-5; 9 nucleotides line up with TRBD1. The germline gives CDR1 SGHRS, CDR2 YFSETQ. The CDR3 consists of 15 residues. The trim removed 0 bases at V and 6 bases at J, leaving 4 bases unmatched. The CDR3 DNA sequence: TGCGCCAGCAGCTTGGAGACAGGGGGGAGTCAGCCCCAGCATTTT. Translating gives CASSLETGGSQPQHF.

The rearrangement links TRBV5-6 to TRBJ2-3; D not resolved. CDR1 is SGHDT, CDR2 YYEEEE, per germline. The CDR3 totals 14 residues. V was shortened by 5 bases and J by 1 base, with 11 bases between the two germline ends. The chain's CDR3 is CASSLRDRTDTQYF. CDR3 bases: TGTGCCAGCAGTCTTCGAGACCGCACAGATACGCAGTATTTT.

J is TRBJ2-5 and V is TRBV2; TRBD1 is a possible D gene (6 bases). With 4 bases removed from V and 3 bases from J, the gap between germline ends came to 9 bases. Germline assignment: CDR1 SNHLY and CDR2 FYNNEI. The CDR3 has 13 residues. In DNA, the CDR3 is TGTGCCAGCAGTGGGGCAGGGGAAGAGACCCAGTACTTC. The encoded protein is CASSGAGEETQYF.

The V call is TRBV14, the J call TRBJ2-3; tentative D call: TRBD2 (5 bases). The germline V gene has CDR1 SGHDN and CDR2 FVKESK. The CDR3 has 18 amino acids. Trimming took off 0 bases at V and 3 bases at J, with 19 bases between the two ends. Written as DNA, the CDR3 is TGTGCCAGCAGCCAAGAAGCCCGAGTGAGGGTCTGGACAGATACGCAGTATTTT. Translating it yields CASSQEARVRVWTDTQYF.

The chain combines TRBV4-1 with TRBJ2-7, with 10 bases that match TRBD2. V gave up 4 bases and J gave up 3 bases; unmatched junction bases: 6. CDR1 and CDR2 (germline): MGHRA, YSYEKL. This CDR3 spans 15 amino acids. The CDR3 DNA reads TGCGCCAGCAGCCGACAGCGGGAGGGCCGCTACGAGCAGTACTTC. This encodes CASSRQREGRYEQYF.

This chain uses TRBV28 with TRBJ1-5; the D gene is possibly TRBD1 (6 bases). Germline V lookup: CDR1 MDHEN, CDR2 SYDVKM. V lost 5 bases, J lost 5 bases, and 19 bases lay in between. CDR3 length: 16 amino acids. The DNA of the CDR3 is TGTGCCAGCAGTGCAAGCAAGACAGGCTTCTATCAGCCCCAGCATTTT. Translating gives CASSASKTGFYQPQHF.

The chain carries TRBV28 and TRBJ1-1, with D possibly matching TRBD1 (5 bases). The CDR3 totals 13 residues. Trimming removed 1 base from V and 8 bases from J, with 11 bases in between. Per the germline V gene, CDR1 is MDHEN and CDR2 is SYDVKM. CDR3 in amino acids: CASSLFRSGEAFF. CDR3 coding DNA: TGTGCCAGCAGTTTATTTCGTTCAGGGGAAGCTTTCTTT.

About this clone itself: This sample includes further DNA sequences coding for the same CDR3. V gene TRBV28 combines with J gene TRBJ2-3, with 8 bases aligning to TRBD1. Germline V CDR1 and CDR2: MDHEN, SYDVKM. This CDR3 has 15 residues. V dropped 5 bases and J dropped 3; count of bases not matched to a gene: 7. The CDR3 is CASSKTGGMTDTQYF. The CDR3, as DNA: TGTGCCAGCAGTAAAACAGGGGGAATGACAGATACGCAGTATTTT.

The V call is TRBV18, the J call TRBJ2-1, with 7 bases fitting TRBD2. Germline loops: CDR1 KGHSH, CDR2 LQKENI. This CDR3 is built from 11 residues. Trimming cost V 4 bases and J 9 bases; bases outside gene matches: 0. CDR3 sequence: CASSREGEQFF. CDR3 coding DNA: TGTGCCAGCTCACGGGAGGGTGAGCAGTTCTTC.

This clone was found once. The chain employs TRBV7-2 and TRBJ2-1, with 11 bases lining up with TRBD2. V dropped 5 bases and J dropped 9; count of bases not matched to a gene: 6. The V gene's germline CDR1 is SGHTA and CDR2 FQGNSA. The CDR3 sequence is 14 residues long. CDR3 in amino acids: CASSHSGRVAEQFF. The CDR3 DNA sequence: TGTGCCAGCAGCCATAGCGGGAGGGTGGCTGAGCAGTTCTTC.

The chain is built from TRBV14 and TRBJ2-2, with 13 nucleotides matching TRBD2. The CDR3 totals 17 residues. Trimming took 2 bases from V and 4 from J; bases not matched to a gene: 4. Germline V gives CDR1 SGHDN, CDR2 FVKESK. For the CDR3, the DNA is TGTGCCAGCAGCCAAACTAGCGGGAGGGTTGTCACCGGGGAGCTGTTTTTT. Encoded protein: CASSQTSGRVVTGELFF.

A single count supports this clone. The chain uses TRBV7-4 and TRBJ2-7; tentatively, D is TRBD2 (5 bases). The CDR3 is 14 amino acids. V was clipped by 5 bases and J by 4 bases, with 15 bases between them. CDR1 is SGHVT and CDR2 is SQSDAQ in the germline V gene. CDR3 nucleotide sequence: TGTGCCAGCAGCCCTGGGGAGTCCCGATACGAGCAGTACTTC. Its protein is CASSPGESRYEQYF.

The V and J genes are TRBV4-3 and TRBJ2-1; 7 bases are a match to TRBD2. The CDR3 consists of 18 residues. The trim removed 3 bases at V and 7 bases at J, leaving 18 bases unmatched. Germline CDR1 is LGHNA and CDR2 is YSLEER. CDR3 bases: TGCGCCAGCAGCCAGGGGGGGTCAAAAAGGGAGGGCGTAAATGAGCAGTTCTTC. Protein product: CASSQGGSKREGVNEQFF.